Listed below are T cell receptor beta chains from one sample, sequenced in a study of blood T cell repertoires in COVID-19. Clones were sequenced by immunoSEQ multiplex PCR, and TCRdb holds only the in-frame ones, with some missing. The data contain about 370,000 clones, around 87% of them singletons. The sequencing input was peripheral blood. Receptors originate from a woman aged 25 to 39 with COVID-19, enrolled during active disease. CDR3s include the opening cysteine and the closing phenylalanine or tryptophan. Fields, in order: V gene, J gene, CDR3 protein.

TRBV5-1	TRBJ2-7	CASSLAGTVSYEQYF
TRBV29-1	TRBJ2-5	CTHSGGTQETQYF
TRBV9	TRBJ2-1	CASSVDPLAGVRNEQFF
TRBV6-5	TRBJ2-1	CASSSGLANYNEQFF
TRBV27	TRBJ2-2	CASSFRPLAGGGLGELFF
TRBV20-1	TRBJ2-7	CSARSGGEQYF
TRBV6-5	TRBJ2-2	CASSYSGLGELFF
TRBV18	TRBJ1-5	CASSPRDRASNQPQHF
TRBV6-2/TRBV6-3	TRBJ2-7	CASSSLGGASYEQYF
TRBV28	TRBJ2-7	CASSSGDPGEQYF
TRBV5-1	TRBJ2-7	CASSFSGTSSYEQYF
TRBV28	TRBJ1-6	CASSPRQGSGIGPLHF
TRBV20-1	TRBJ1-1	CSARQNTEAFF
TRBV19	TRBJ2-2	CASSIREFTGELFF
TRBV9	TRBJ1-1	CASSVAGNTEAFF
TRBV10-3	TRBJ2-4	CAISESVGLAAKNIQYF
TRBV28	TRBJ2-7	CASKTGVVEQYF
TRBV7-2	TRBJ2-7	CASRPSGTSSYEQYF
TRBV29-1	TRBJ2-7	CSVGPGPYEQYF
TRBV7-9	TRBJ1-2	CASSPGEQDHYGYTF
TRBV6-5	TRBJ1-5	CASRRQGSNQPQHF
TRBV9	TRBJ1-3	CASSSEAGNTIYF
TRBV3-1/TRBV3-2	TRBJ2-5	CASSQVQGQEWTQYF